This TCR beta chain was sequenced in a study of T cell responses to AZD1222 COVID-19 vaccine. Findings of the study overall: The donor cohort was predominantly white British with a female majority, and clonal diversity may have been underestimated. Of spike-specific TCRs, nearly half reportedly target regions left unmutated in variants.

The repertoire was sequenced with immunoSEQ multiplex PCR; TCRdb's copy has only in-frame clones and lacks some. The data show 150,000 to 200,000 clones, roughly 94% seen once. The CDR3 consists of 17 residues. V lost 2 bases and J lost 1, with 17 bases in between. Germline-derived CDR1 and CDR2 are MNHEY and SMNVEV (reference sequence). With regard to this clone: Its target is not known.

The gene calls are TRBV27 and TRBJ1-2; D remains unclear. This TCR was sampled from an adult who received the AZD1222 COVID-19 vaccine. The source material was peripheral blood, sampled 28 days after the second AZD1222 dose. CDR3: CASSLNGAGGNNYGYTF. The CDR3 region has the DNA TGTGCCAGCAGTTTAAACGGAGCTGGAGGAAATAACTATGGCTACACCTTC.